One sample yielded the 23 T cell receptor beta chains listed below, sequenced in a study of T cell clones after liver transplantation. The assay was immunoSEQ multiplex PCR, and TCRdb's table has in-frame clones only and misses some. This table holds 12,000 to 15,000 clones, around 90% found once. This specimen consisted of CD8+ T cells from blood, obtained before liver transplant. The receptors originated from a human donor who received a liver transplant.

This sequence joins TRBV6-5 and TRBJ2-7, with 7 bases identical to TRBD1. The CDR3 is made up of 15 amino acids. J was trimmed by 5 bases and V by 2 bases; bases with no gene match: 9. Germline V gene data show CDR1 as MNHEY and CDR2 as SVGAGI. The DNA of the CDR3 is TGTGCCAGCAGTTACCAGAGCGGACAGGCGGACGAGCAGTACTTC. This translates into CASSYQSGQADEQYF.

V usage is TRBV13 and J usage is TRBJ2-1; 12 bases match TRBD2. CDR1 PRHDT and CDR2 FYEKMQ come from the germline V gene (reference sequence). V shed 4 bases and J 6 bases; nucleotides not matched to a gene: 10. CDR3 length: 17 amino acids. CDR3 bases: TGTGCCAGCAGCTCCACAGCCCGACTAGCGGGGGCCAATGAGCAGTTCTTC. Protein product: CASSSTARLAGANEQFF.

This clone appeared once. The chain links TRBV27 to TRBJ1-4, with D maybe TRBD1 (5 bases). The V end was cut by 7 bases, the J end by 8 bases, with 17 bases between. CDR3 size: 14 residues. CDR1 MNHEY and CDR2 SMNVEV come from the germline V gene (reference sequence). The CDR3 DNA reads TGTGCCAGCAAAGGACACGGTCGGAACGAAAAACTGTTTTTT. Amino acid sequence: CASKGHGRNEKLFF.

The chain recombines TRBV27 with TRBJ2-7, with D possibly matching TRBD1 (5 bases). V dropped 3 bases and J dropped 7 bases, with 16 bases sitting between them. The CDR3 is 14 amino acids. Per germline, CDR1 MNHEY and CDR2 SMNVEV (reference sequence). CDR3 sequence: CASSLSGPLGEQYF. CDR3 sequence (DNA): TGTGCCAGCAGTTTGTCAGGGCCCCTCGGGGAGCAGTACTTC.

CDR3 amino acids: CASSLGRGRNEQFF. The CDR3 region has the DNA TGTGCCAGCAGCTTAGGTCGGGGGAGGAATGAGCAGTTCTTC. The chain is built from TRBV7-9 and TRBJ2-1, with D possibly being TRBD2 (6 bases). With 1 base removed from V and 7 bases from J, the gap between germline ends came to 11 bases. This CDR3 contains 14 residues. Germline-derived CDR1 and CDR2 are SEHNR and FQNEAQ (reference sequence). The full variable domain, its missing parts supplied by reference TRBV7-9 and TRBJ2-1, is DTGVSQNPRHKITKRGQNVTFRCDPISEHNRLYWYRQTLGQGPEFLTYFQNEAQLEKSRLLSDRFSAERPKGSFSTLEIQRTEQGDSAMYLCASSLGRGRNEQFFGPGTRLTVL.

This chain uses TRBV5-1 with TRBJ2-7; 7 bases are shared with TRBD2. CDR3 length: 16 amino acids. Germline V lookup: CDR1 SGHRS, CDR2 YFSETQ. With 0 bases clipped from V and 4 bases from J, the junction kept 10 bases outside the gene matches. The CDR3 reads CASSLALPSGGYEQYF. CDR3 coding DNA: TGCGCCAGCAGCTTGGCCCTGCCTAGCGGAGGTTACGAGCAGTACTTC.

The chain uses TRBV9 and TRBJ2-5; maybe TRBD2 (6 bases). This CDR3 contains 15 residues. V was clipped by 1 base and J by 2 bases, with 12 bases between them. Germline V gene lookup returns CDR1 SGDLS and CDR2 YYNGEE. The CDR3 coding sequence is TGTGCCAGCAGCGTAACGGGAGTCCAACAAGAGACCCAGTACTTC. Its protein product is CASSVTGVQQETQYF.

This rearrangement joins TRBV7-9 to TRBJ2-3; 9 bases fit TRBD2. This CDR3 is 16 amino acids long. Germline V CDR1 and CDR2: SEHNR, FQNEAQ (reference sequence). V shed 7 bases, J shed 0 bases, and the junction held 8 bases outside the gene matches. CDR3 coding DNA: TGTGCCAGCATCCCTAGCGGGATTATTAGCACAGATACGCAGTATTTT. Translated: CASIPSGIISTDTQYF. Combining the CDR3 with reference TRBV7-9 and TRBJ2-3 gives the whole variable domain DTGVSQNPRHKITKRGQNVTFRCDPISEHNRLYWYRQTLGQGPEFLTYFQNEAQLEKSRLLSDRFSAERPKGSFSTLEIQRTEQGDSAMYLCASIPSGIISTDTQYFGPGTRLTVL.

The chain has TRBV19 and TRBJ2-7, with D maybe TRBD1 (5 bases). The CDR3 extends over 13 amino acids. Looked up from germline, CDR1 is LNHDA and CDR2 is SQIVND (reference sequence). V was trimmed by 3 bases and J by 3 bases, leaving 9 bases between them. CDR3 sequence: CASSMAGHYEQYF. Here the CDR3 DNA reads TGTGCCAGTAGTATGGCAGGACACTACGAGCAGTACTTC.

V is TRBV7-8 and J is TRBJ1-1, with 8 bases lining up with TRBD1. The ends lost 0 bases at V and 6 bases at J; junction bases unmatched: 6. The germline CDR1 and CDR2 sequences are SGHVS and FQNEAQ. The CDR3 loop spans 15 amino acids. CDR3 sequence: CASSLARTGPAEAFF. The DNA of the CDR3 is TGTGCCAGCAGCTTAGCGAGGACAGGGCCGGCTGAAGCTTTCTTT.

The V and J genes are TRBV6-1 and TRBJ2-1; D gene unclear. Germline V gene sequence: CDR1 MNHNS, CDR2 SASEGT. The CDR3 runs to 16 residues. V lost 1 base and J lost 0, with 10 bases in between. The CDR3 DNA sequence: TGTGCCAGCAGTGAAGAAGGTGGTAGCTCCTACAATGAGCAGTTCTTC. Protein: CASSEEGGSSYNEQFF.

The V gene is TRBV5-4, the J gene TRBJ1-2; D gene uncertain. V was shortened by 9 bases and J by 5 bases, with 11 bases between the two germline ends. The CDR3 is 11 amino acids. Germline V CDR1 and CDR2: SGHNT, YYREEE (reference sequence). In nucleotides, the CDR3 is TGTGCCACCACCGTAGGTTATGGCTACACCTTC. As protein: CATTVGYGYTF.

This clone was seen just once. The rearrangement uses TRBV27 and TRBJ2-1, with unresolved D. The CDR3 runs 12 residues. V shed 3 bases and J shed 7 bases, with 7 bases lying between them. The germline V gene has CDR1 MNHEY and CDR2 SMNVEV (reference sequence). The DNA for the CDR3 is TGTGCCAGCAGTTTGGCGGTGAATGAGCAGTTCTTC. It encodes CASSLAVNEQFF.

The rearrangement links TRBV28 to TRBJ1-3; no firm D call. The CDR3 runs 14 residues. Germline CDR1 reads MDHEN; CDR2 reads SYDVKM. V was pared by 5 bases and J by 0 bases, with 8 bases between. The CDR3 loop is CASSPTSSGNTIYF. DNA of the CDR3: TGTGCCAGCAGTCCGACAAGCTCTGGAAACACCATATATTTT.

The chain is built from TRBV28 and TRBJ2-3; no firm D call. V lost 7 bases and J lost 2, with 10 bases in between. This CDR3 has 13 amino acids. From germline, CDR1 is MDHEN and CDR2 SYDVKM. The DNA of the CDR3 is TGTGCCAGCACTCCCCCGGCCACAGATACGCAGTATTTT. Residues: CASTPPATDTQYF.

V usage is TRBV27 and J usage is TRBJ2-7, with D possibly being TRBD2 (6 bases). V lost 6 bases and J lost 5, with 17 bases in between. The germline V gene encodes CDR1 MNHEY and CDR2 SMNVEV (reference sequence). The CDR3 runs 14 residues. The CDR3 DNA reads as TGTGCCAGCAGGCCCGGGACTGTAGGGCACGAGCAGTACTTC. Its protein is CASRPGTVGHEQYF.

The genes are TRBV4-3 and TRBJ2-5; D not resolved. The germline gives CDR1 LGHNA, CDR2 YSLEER. CDR3 length: 13 residues. V was cut by 2 bases and J by 0 bases, with 4 bases left in between. The CDR3: CASSQRDQETQYF. Here the CDR3 DNA reads TGCGCCAGCAGCCAACGGGACCAAGAGACCCAGTACTTC.

J is TRBJ1-4 and V is TRBV28; D gene unclear. The CDR3 runs 14 residues. V lost 3 bases to trimming and J lost 5 bases, with 10 bases between them. Germline V gene lookup returns CDR1 MDHEN and CDR2 SYDVKM. In nucleotides, the CDR3 is TGTGCCAGCAGTTTCACCAGCTACAATGAAAAACTGTTTTTT. Its translation is CASSFTSYNEKLFF. The full variable domain, with the rest looked up from reference TRBV28 and TRBJ1-4, is DVKVTQSSRYLVKRTGEKVFLECVQDMDHENMFWYRQDPGLGLRLIYFSYDVKMKEKGDIPEGYSVSREKKERFSLILESASTNQTSMYLCASSFTSYNEKLFFGSGTQLSVL.

Only one count was recorded for this clone. The chain uses TRBV7-9 and TRBJ1-5, with D unclear. There are 14 residues in the CDR3. V was cut by 0 bases and J by 0 bases, with 3 bases left in between. The germline V gene has CDR1 SEHNR and CDR2 FQNEAQ (reference sequence). The CDR3 is CASSLAISNQPQHF. In DNA form, the CDR3 reads TGTGCCAGCAGCTTAGCTATTAGCAATCAGCCCCAGCATTTT.

This clone has a single count. The rearrangement links TRBV4-2 to TRBJ2-5, with TRBD1 identical over 10 bases. Trimming removed 1 base from V and 5 bases from J; junction bases left unmatched: 4. Germline CDR1 reads LGHNA; CDR2 reads YNFKEQ. The CDR3 runs to 15 residues. CDR3 residues: CASSQARGQGETQYF. CDR3 nucleotide sequence: TGTGCCAGCAGCCAAGCTAGGGGACAGGGGGAGACCCAGTACTTC.

The chain couples TRBV27 to TRBJ2-7; 8 bases agree with TRBD2. V was clipped by 3 bases and J by 4 bases; unmatched bases: 5. Germline V gene lookup returns CDR1 MNHEY and CDR2 SMNVEV (reference sequence). This CDR3 has 14 amino acids. This CDR3 reads CASSLASGYYEQYF. The CDR3 nucleotides read TGTGCCAGCAGTTTGGCTAGCGGGTATTACGAGCAGTACTTC.

The chain joins TRBV7-9 to TRBJ2-7; maybe TRBD1 (6 bases). The CDR3 extends over 12 amino acids. The V gene lost 5 bases and the J gene lost 6 bases, with 11 bases spanning the gap. CDR1 is SEHNR, CDR2 FQNEAQ, per germline (reference sequence). The CDR3 region is CASSLRGREQYF. The CDR3 DNA sequence: TGTGCCAGCAGCCTCAGGGGTCGCGAGCAGTACTTC.

The rearrangement uses TRBV5-4 and TRBJ2-1; no firm D call. V was shortened by 5 bases and J by 4 bases, with 7 bases between the two germline ends. Germline V CDR1 and CDR2: SGHNT, YYREEE (reference sequence). This CDR3 contains 12 residues. DNA of the CDR3: TGTGCCAGCAGTAACGGGTACAATGAGCAGTTCTTC. The encoded protein is CASSNGYNEQFF.